This record looks at one TCR beta chain sequence and its context. The antigen is not known. TCRdb's copy holds only in-frame clones and misses some; the assay was immunoSEQ multiplex PCR. The sample has around 78,000 clones, roughly nine tenths seen once. The sample originates from a study of siplizumab effects on memory and regulatory T cells. General study results and limits: The naive T cell population seemed more diverse than memory cells and seemed a major contributor to the alloresponse. Sequences below about 10^-5 frequency were poorly captured, and few alloreactive clones mapped to unstimulated subsets.

Germline lookup yields CDR1 MRHNA and CDR2 SNTAGT. The CDR3 runs to 13 residues. V dropped 8 bases and J dropped 0 bases, with 9 bases sitting between them. Material for sequencing was CD8+ T cells sorted from blood. The sequence was collected from a human donor in good health. This chain uses TRBV6-4 with TRBJ2-3; D possibly corresponds to TRBD2 (6 bases). Written as DNA, the CDR3 is TGTGCCAGCCACCGGGAGAGCACAGATACGCAGTATTTT. Its translation: CASHRESTDTQYF.